This passage covers 21 T cell receptor beta chains from one sample sequenced in a study of response to subunit inactivated influenza vaccine. In TCRdb, the RT-PCR reads were re-called with MiXCR into one record per CDR3 protein. The table shows 500,000 to 650,000 distinct CDR3 sequences, with approximately 7.6% occurring only once. The source was PBMCs from blood, collected less than 25 months after vaccination. The receptors derive from a man between 50 and 75 years old who received an inactivated influenza vaccine.

This chain connects TRBV30 to TRBJ2-2; TRBD1 might be the D (6 bases). Germline V gene lookup returns CDR1 GTSNPN and CDR2 SVGIG (reference sequence). The CDR3 sequence is 15 residues long. Trimming stripped 3 bases from V and 5 bases from J, with 16 bases between. CDR3 loop: CAWSPGQGNTGELFF. Written as DNA, the CDR3 is TGTGCCTGGAGCCCCGGGCAGGGGAATACCGGGGAGCTGTTTTTT.

This clonotype was found many times. The DNA of the CDR3 is TGTGCCAGCAGTCCAGACAGGGTTAACACCGGGGAGCTGTTTTTT. Protein product: CASSPDRVNTGELFF. The chain joins TRBV7-7 to TRBJ2-2; 7 bases align to TRBD1. Germline CDR1 is SSHAT and CDR2 is FNYEAQ (reference sequence). CDR3 length: 15 residues. V dropped 6 bases and J dropped 2; count of bases not matched to a gene: 6. The complete variable domain, with remaining parts taken from reference TRBV7-7 and TRBJ2-2, reads GAGVSQSPRYKVTKRGQDVTLRCDPISSHATLYWYQQALGQGPEFLTYFNYEAQPDKSGLPSDRFSAERPEGSISTLTIQRTEQRDSAMYRCASSPDRVNTGELFFGEGSRLTVL.

A few counts support this clonotype. The rearrangement joins TRBV6-2 or TRBV6-3 to TRBJ2-3; D is perhaps TRBD1 or TRBD2 (6 bases each). CDR1 is MNHEY, CDR2 SVGEGT, per germline. The V end was cut by 11 bases, the J end by 2 bases, with 14 bases between. The CDR3 spans 13 residues. CDR3 residues: CASRRGLTDTQYF. The CDR3 bases are TGTGCCTCCCGACGGGGGCTCACAGATACGCAGTATTTT.

The chain has TRBV4-3 and TRBJ1-5; D may be TRBD1 (6 bases). The CDR3 covers 15 residues. Trimming took off 0 bases at V and 5 bases at J, with 11 bases between the two ends. Germline V CDR1 and CDR2: LGHNA, YSLEER. The DNA of the CDR3 is TGCGCCAGCAGCCAAGATACAGGGTGGGATCAGCCCCAGCATTTT. This codes for CASSQDTGWDQPQHF.

At least ten counts were recorded for this clonotype. The rearrangement links TRBV5-6 to TRBJ2-3, with a weak D call TRBD1 (6 bases). The V end lost 5 bases, the J end lost 6 bases, and 16 bases lay between the germline ends. The V gene's germline CDR1 is SGHDT and CDR2 YYEEEE. The CDR3 consists of 14 residues. This CDR3 reads CASSSNGGRDTQYF. Here the CDR3 DNA reads TGTGCCAGCAGTAGTAATGGGGGCAGGGATACGCAGTATTTT. Combining the CDR3 with reference TRBV5-6 and TRBJ2-3 gives the whole variable domain DAGVTQSPTHLIKTRGQQVTLRCSPKSGHDTVSWYQQALGQGPQFIFQYYEEEERQRGNFPDRFSGHQFPNYSSELNVNALLLGDSALYLCASSSNGGRDTQYFGPGTRLTVL.

The V and J genes are TRBV30 and TRBJ2-3; 9 nucleotides align to TRBD2. The CDR3 totals 15 residues. The V gene end was trimmed by 0 bases and the J gene end by 1 base; junction bases not matched to a gene: 2. CDR1 GTSNPN and CDR2 SVGIG come from the germline V gene (reference sequence). CDR3 DNA: TGTGCCTGGAGTGTAGGCGGGGGGGGCACAGATACGCAGTATTTT. Amino acid sequence: CAWSVGGGGTDTQYF.

The CDR3 reads CASSLGGLAGGHLAYEQYF. The CDR3 DNA sequence: TGTGCCAGCAGTTTGGGGGGACTAGCGGGAGGGCATCTCGCCTACGAGCAGTACTTC. The chain is built from TRBV28 and TRBJ2-7; 16 bases match TRBD2. The CDR3 is 19 amino acids. Germline CDR1 and CDR2: MDHEN and SYDVKM. Trimming removed 3 bases from V and 2 bases from J; junction bases left unmatched: 10.

V is TRBV20-1 and J is TRBJ2-7; 10 bases fit TRBD1. Germline assignment: CDR1 DFQATT and CDR2 SNEGSKA (reference sequence). V dropped 0 bases and J dropped 3; count of bases not matched to a gene: 5. CDR3 length equals 15 residues. In nucleotides, the CDR3 is TGCAGTGCTAGAGATCGGACAGGGGGTCGCTACGAGCAGTACTTC. This gives the protein CSARDRTGGRYEQYF.

This clonotype occurred many times. The CDR3 DNA is TGTGCCAGCAGTGGATGGACAGAGGAATTACAAGAGACCCAGTACTTC. This gives the protein CASSGWTEELQETQYF. V gene TRBV12-3 or TRBV12-4 combines with J gene TRBJ2-5; perhaps TRBD1 as D (6 bases). This CDR3 comprises 16 residues. The V and J ends lost 5 bases and 2 bases respectively, with 18 bases between them.

There are many counts of this clonotype. This chain joins TRBV4-3 and TRBJ2-7; the match to TRBD2 covers 9 bases. The CDR3 consists of 15 residues. The V segment lost 1 base and the J segment 5 bases; nucleotides outside the gene matches: 6. Germline V CDR1 and CDR2: LGHNA, YSLEER. CDR3 residues: CASSQVPGLANEQYF. The CDR3 DNA follows: TGCGCCAGCAGCCAAGTACCGGGACTAGCTAACGAGCAGTACTTC.

A few counts support this clonotype. The genes are TRBV14 and TRBJ2-3; unclear D gene. Germline V gene sequence: CDR1 SGHDN, CDR2 FVKESK. The CDR3 runs to 12 residues. V was shortened by 0 bases and J by 7 bases, with 5 bases between the two germline ends. DNA of the CDR3: TGTGCCAGCAGCCAAGACTGGTATACGCAGTATTTT. Translated: CASSQDWYTQYF.

Many counts were recorded for this clonotype. V is TRBV20-1 and J is TRBJ2-1; perhaps TRBD2 as D (5 bases). V lost 8 bases and J lost 4, with 24 bases in between. This CDR3 comprises 16 residues. CDR1 DFQATT and CDR2 SNEGSKA come from the germline V gene (reference sequence). In nucleotides, the CDR3 is TGCAGTCCCTATACGGGCGGGTCTACCCTTTACAATGAGCAGTTCTTC. Translation: CSPYTGGSTLYNEQFF.

A few counts support this clonotype. The genes are TRBV11-3 and TRBJ2-1, with a possible D match to TRBD1 (5 bases). With 5 bases removed from V and 7 bases from J, the gap between germline ends came to 12 bases. Per the germline V gene, CDR1 is SGHNT and CDR2 is YENEEA. This CDR3 has 13 residues. For the CDR3, the DNA is TGTGCCAGCAGCACAGGCCCTCAGAATGAGCAGTTCTTC. As protein: CASSTGPQNEQFF.

This clonotype was picked up a small number of times. The chain combines TRBV4-3 with TRBJ2-7; D ambiguous. The CDR3 contains 16 residues. Trimming shortened V by 3 bases and J by 3 bases, and 18 bases separated the two germline ends. CDR1 and CDR2 (germline): LGHNA, YSLEER. CDR3 in amino acids: CASSQEKGRNFYEQYF. The CDR3 DNA sequence: TGCGCCAGCAGCCAGGAAAAAGGACGGAATTTCTACGAGCAGTACTTC.

This clonotype was counted ten times or more. The chain joins TRBV5-1 to TRBJ2-1, with D perhaps TRBD1 or TRBD2 (5 bases each). Between the trimmed V and J ends, which lost 0 bases and 6 bases, there was a span of 10 bases. Per the germline V gene, CDR1 is SGHRS and CDR2 is YFSETQ. The CDR3 sequence is 14 residues long. DNA for the CDR3: TGCGCCAGCAGCTTGGGCTGGGGGACCAATGAGCAGTTCTTC. It specifies CASSLGWGTNEQFF.

The rearrangement uses TRBV7-9 and TRBJ2-3; D is unresolved. Germline V gives CDR1 SEHNR, CDR2 FQNEAQ (reference sequence). V was cut by 5 bases and J by 7 bases, with 10 bases left in between. CDR3 length: 12 residues. This CDR3 is CASSQGTNTQYF. The CDR3 bases are TGTGCCAGCAGCCAAGGCACGAATACGCAGTATTTT.

This clonotype was found a few times. The V call is TRBV30, the J call TRBJ2-7; D uncertain. Germline V gives CDR1 GTSNPN, CDR2 SVGIG (reference sequence). The germline V and J ends were trimmed by 0 bases and 5 bases, with 8 bases remaining between them. The CDR3 is 12 residues long. The CDR3 DNA reads TGTGCCTGGAGTGTCTCTTCTAACGAGCAGTACTTC. Translation: CAWSVSSNEQYF. Using reference TRBV30 and TRBJ2-7 for the parts outside the CDR3, the full variable domain is SQTIHQWPATLVQPVGSPLSLECTVEGTSNPNLYWYRQAAGRGLQLLFYSVGIGQISSEVPQNLSASRPQDRQFILSSKKLLLSDSGFYLCAWSVSSNEQYFGPGTRLTVT.

The chain couples TRBV7-2 to TRBJ2-1; D is possibly TRBD2 (5 bases). Trimming left V 4 bases short and J 10 bases short, with 14 bases between. Looked up from germline, CDR1 is SGHTA and CDR2 is FQGNSA. The CDR3 loop spans 13 amino acids. The CDR3 here is CASSSAGPREQFF. CDR3 nucleotide sequence: TGTGCCAGCAGCTCGGCGGGTCCAAGGGAGCAGTTCTTC. Using reference TRBV7-2 and TRBJ2-1 for the parts outside the CDR3, the full variable domain is GAGVSQSPSNKVTEKGKDVELRCDPISGHTALYWYRQSLGQGLEFLIYFQGNSAPDKSGLPSDRFSAERTGGSVSTLTIQRTQQEDSAVYLCASSSAGPREQFFGPGTRLTVL.

A few counts support this clonotype. The CDR3 region has the DNA TGTGCCAGCAGCTTGGGTCGGGGAGGAAGGGAGCAGTACTTC. Translating it yields CASSLGRGGREQYF. This chain uses TRBV5-6 with TRBJ2-7, with D possibly being TRBD2 (6 bases). Germline CDR1 reads SGHDT; CDR2 reads YYEEEE. Trimming pared 0 bases from V and 7 bases from J, leaving 14 bases between. The CDR3 runs 14 residues.

This clonotype was recorded many times. The rearrangement uses TRBV27 and TRBJ1-5, with 10 bases aligning to TRBD1. Germline CDR1 is MNHEY and CDR2 is SMNVEV (reference sequence). The CDR3 totals 17 residues. V was pared by 5 bases and J by 5 bases, with 12 bases of the junction left unmatched. In DNA, the CDR3 is TGTGCCAGCAGTAAGAACTCCGGGACAGGGGTATATCAGCCCCAGCATTTT. It specifies CASSKNSGTGVYQPQHF.

This clonotype was counted between two and nine times. V and J are TRBV3-1 and TRBJ1-2; 11 bases fit TRBD1. The CDR3 is 17 amino acids. With 3 bases clipped from V and 4 bases from J, the junction kept 10 bases outside the gene matches. CDR1 LGHDT and CDR2 YNNKEL come from the germline V gene (reference sequence). The CDR3 DNA reads TGTGCCAGCAGCCAGGCCGGGACAGGGGGAATAGGCTATGGCTACACCTTC. Its translation: CASSQAGTGGIGYGYTF.